These T cell receptor beta chains were read from a single sample in a study of T cells in tuberculosis. The protocol was immunoSEQ multiplex PCR, while the TCRdb copy is restricted to in-frame clones and leaves out a portion. The data show tens of thousands of clones, about 95% seen once. Specimen: PBMCs. The receptors originated from a donor aged 10-29 years with latent tuberculosis or without tuberculosis infection. Each CDR3 is given with its conserved first and last residue.

V	CDR3
TRBV27	CATQGLWTDEQFF
TRBV28	CASLRDTPYEQYF
TRBV9	CASSVAASTGNEQFF
TRBV6-7	CASSYSIRAHYGYTF
TRBV20-1	CSARRQVLTF
TRBV28	CASSRSLKQYF
TRBV29-1	CSVERPSDGEAFF
TRBV11-2	CASSSLNIQYF
TRBV6-1	CASSESDRSTDTQYF
TRBV28	CASGEWTGHTGELFF
TRBV28	CASTRQGVGNTIYF
TRBV28	CASSLWSSGLSTDTQYF
TRBV27	CASSLLGALTYNEQFF
TRBV6-6	CASSLPGYRQPQHF
TRBV5-6	CASSEPGPRGGQYF
TRBV30	CAWSVQTGATYEQYF